Listed here are 28 T cell receptor beta chains from one sample, sequenced in a study of Graves' ophthalmopathy and Graves' hyperthyroidism listed by TCRdb under 2018. Sequencer: Illumina HiSeq 2000. For repertoire sequencing, the TCR beta CDR3 regions were amplified from RNA transcripts. HTBI primers and the Qiagen OneStep RT-PCR kit were used in a first-round RT-PCR, which was followed by a second-round multiplex PCR, size selection and purification. TCRdb ran its own pipeline on the public reads, namely fastp trimming at Q25 and MiXCR clone calling, and kept in-frame beta chains. Rows with a matching CDR3 protein are joined into one entry that keeps the most common DNA and genes. Here the sample has almost 750,000 distinct CDR3 sequences; 40% occur a single time. The ten largest clones represent 44% of the sample. The sample comprised peripheral blood. These receptors originate from an adult man with Graves' ophthalmopathy.

The table lists this clonotype with a few counts. The chain recombines TRBV6-4 with TRBJ2-7; TRBD1 matches 7 bases. The germline gives CDR1 MRHNA, CDR2 SNTAGT. The CDR3 runs 16 residues. With 1 base clipped from V and 1 base from J, the junction kept 7 bases outside the gene matches. CDR3 DNA: TGTGCCAGCAGTGACTACGGGACAGCGACTTCCTACGAGCAGTACTTC. This sequence encodes CASSDYGTATSYEQYF.

This clonotype turned up a few times. The chain carries TRBV12-3 or TRBV12-4 and TRBJ1-1; D possibly corresponds to TRBD1 (5 bases). V lost 6 bases and J 8 bases, leaving 13 bases between the germline ends. The CDR3 spans 12 residues. CDR3 DNA sequence: TGTGCCAGCAGCCAGGACAAGATCGAAGCTTTCTTT. Translating it yields CASSQDKIEAFF.

This clonotype was counted ten times or more. The gene calls are TRBV29-1 and TRBJ1-3; 8 bases map to TRBD1. The germline gives CDR1 SQVTM, CDR2 ANQGSEA. CDR3 length: 15 amino acids. Trimming at V came to 3 bases and at J to 4 bases, leaving 8 bases not matched to a gene. CDR3 region: CSVEDRVRSGNTIYF. The CDR3 region has the DNA TGCAGCGTTGAGGACAGGGTTCGGTCCGGAAACACCATATATTTT.

This clonotype was found a few times. V and J are TRBV20-1 and TRBJ1-4; D remains ambiguous. Germline values: CDR1 DFQATT, CDR2 SNEGSKA (reference sequence). Trimming removed 1 base from V and 5 bases from J, with 11 bases in between. This CDR3 region has 14 residues. The chain's CDR3 is CSARVLTENEKLFF. DNA of the CDR3: TGCAGTGCTAGAGTCCTGACGGAGAATGAAAAACTGTTTTTT.

V gene TRBV15 combines with J gene TRBJ1-1; no clear D gene. CDR1 is LNHNV and CDR2 is YYDKDF in the germline V gene (reference sequence). The germline V and J ends were trimmed by 11 bases and 4 bases, with 17 bases remaining between them. The CDR3 covers 13 residues. The CDR3 region has the DNA TGTGCCTGGAGCGATCACGGGTTCACTGAAGCTTTCTTT. Translation gives CAWSDHGFTEAFF.

This clonotype was seen a handful of times. The genes are TRBV2 and TRBJ2-7; TRBD1 is a possible D gene (6 bases). Trimming removed 2 bases at V and 6 bases at J, with 11 bases between. CDR1 and CDR2 from the germline V gene are SNHLY and FYNNEI. This CDR3 has 13 residues. CDR3 in DNA: TGTGCCAGCAGTGAAACAGGGACCGTCGAGCAGTACTTC. It translates to CASSETGTVEQYF.

This clonotype was counted ten times or more. The genes are TRBV10-3 and TRBJ1-3; no clear D gene. V lost 3 bases and J lost 1, with 10 bases in between. CDR3 length: 15 amino acids. Germline V gene sequence: CDR1 ENHRY, CDR2 SYGVKD. CDR3 coding DNA: TGTGCCATCAGTGACGTGGCTTTTTCTGGAAACACCATATATTTT. It codes for CAISDVAFSGNTIYF.

This clonotype was found once. This chain links TRBV25-1 with TRBJ2-7; 9 bases line up with TRBD2. This CDR3 region has 15 residues. Losses at the gene ends were 6 bases for V and 2 bases for J; bases not matched to a gene: 8. Germline V gene data show CDR1 as MGHDK and CDR2 as SYGVNS. This CDR3 reads CASSYVSSGAYEQYF. DNA of the CDR3: TGTGCCAGCAGCTACGTGTCTAGCGGGGCCTACGAGCAGTACTTC.

The chain recombines TRBV12-3 or TRBV12-4 with TRBJ2-7; the match to TRBD1 covers 9 bases. The ends lost 3 bases at V and 6 bases at J; junction bases unmatched: 6. The length of the CDR3 is 14 residues. CDR3 bases: TGTGCCAGCAGTTTGGCGGGACAGGGCCCCGAGCAGTACTTC. This codes for CASSLAGQGPEQYF.

In its sample, this clonotype was seen a few times. The rearrangement joins TRBV4-2 to TRBJ2-7; D possibly corresponds to TRBD1 (5 bases). This CDR3 is 17 amino acids long. V was cut by 0 bases and J by 1 base, with 16 bases left in between. Germline V gene sequence: CDR1 LGHNA, CDR2 YNFKEQ. The CDR3 spells CASSQDFGRDGSYEQYF. DNA of the CDR3: TGTGCCAGCAGCCAAGATTTCGGCAGGGATGGATCCTACGAGCAGTACTTC.

This clonotype turned up a few times. The chain combines TRBV7-3 with TRBJ2-7; TRBD1 aligns across 8 bases. This CDR3 spans 14 amino acids. CDR1 and CDR2 from the germline V gene are SGHTA and FQGTGA. The V segment lost 9 bases and the J segment 4 bases; nucleotides outside the gene matches: 11. CDR3 sequence reads: CASSNPGQAYEQYF. The CDR3, as DNA: TGTGCCAGTAGTAATCCGGGACAGGCGTACGAGCAGTACTTC.

This clonotype was counted a single time. The chain has TRBV19 and TRBJ2-5; perhaps TRBD2 as D (7 bases). This CDR3 is built from 15 residues. The germline V and J ends were trimmed by 4 bases and 4 bases, with 16 bases remaining between them. From germline, CDR1 is LNHDA and CDR2 SQIVND (reference sequence). In DNA form, the CDR3 reads TGTGCCAGTAGTAGCGGCGGGGGCCCCGCAGAGACCCAGTACTTC. This sequence encodes CASSSGGGPAETQYF.

The sample holds many counts of this clonotype. The genes are TRBV7-9 and TRBJ2-7; unclear D gene. This CDR3 is 16 amino acids long. V was pared by 5 bases and J by 4 bases, with 21 bases between. In germline, CDR1 is SEHNR, CDR2 FQNEAQ (reference sequence). The CDR3 here is CASSPDPLYQEYEQYF. The CDR3 nucleotides are TGTGCCAGCAGCCCCGACCCACTATACCAGGAATACGAGCAGTACTTC. Based on the CDR3 plus reference TRBV7-9 and TRBJ2-7, the full variable domain is DTGVSQNPRHKITKRGQNVTFRCDPISEHNRLYWYRQTLGQGPEFLTYFQNEAQLEKSRLLSDRFSAERPKGSFSTLEIQRTEQGDSAMYLCASSPDPLYQEYEQYFGPGTRLTVT.

Turning to this clonotype: One end of the junction is discordant with germline, which a read error may explain. The CDR3, as DNA: TGTGCCAGCAGTCTCTCGTCCGACGGTAACACTGAAGCTTTCTTT. It specifies CASSLSSDGNTEAFF. V usage is TRBV10-3 and J usage is TRBJ1-1, with D hard to call. Germline CDR1 ENHRY, CDR2 SYGVKD. This CDR3 region has 15 residues.

Worth noting for this clonotype: Being one base from a much bigger clone, this may be a read error. J is TRBJ1-2 and V is TRBV9, with D maybe TRBD1 (6 bases). Germline loops: CDR1 SGDLS, CDR2 YYNGEE. The V end lost 4 bases, the J end lost 3 bases, and 13 bases lay between the germline ends. The CDR3 sequence is 14 residues long. CDR3 sequence: CASSTDQGHYGYTF. For the CDR3, the DNA is TGTGCCAGCAGCACCGATCAGGGGCACTATGGCTACACCTTC.

The table lists this clonotype with many counts. The chain carries TRBV5-8 and TRBJ1-2; no reliable D call. The V gene lost 1 base and the J gene lost 3 bases, with 13 bases spanning the gap. The germline CDR1 and CDR2 sequences are SGHTS and YDEGEE. CDR3 length: 15 amino acids. The CDR3 DNA follows: TGTGCCAGCAGCTTGCCCGACCGAGCGGACTATGGCTACACCTTC. Its protein product is CASSLPDRADYGYTF.

This chain connects TRBV10-3 to TRBJ2-6; D may match TRBD1 or TRBD2 (5 bases each). Germline V gene lookup returns CDR1 ENHRY and CDR2 SYGVKD. V gave up 6 bases and J gave up 0 bases, with 12 bases separating them. CDR3 size: 16 residues. Here the CDR3 reads CAIRPGQGSGANVLTF. CDR3 in DNA: TGTGCCATCAGGCCGGGGCAGGGCTCTGGGGCCAACGTCCTGACTTTC.

V gene TRBV14 combines with J gene TRBJ2-7; D is unresolved. The germline gives CDR1 SGHDN, CDR2 FVKESK. V lost 2 bases and J lost 3, with 14 bases in between. The length of the CDR3 is 15 residues. This CDR3 is CASSQSGVPHYEQYF. The CDR3 nucleotides are TGTGCCAGCAGCCAATCAGGTGTTCCCCACTACGAGCAGTACTTC. Together with reference TRBV14 and TRBJ2-7, the CDR3 gives the full variable domain: EAGVTQFPSHSVIEKGQTVTLRCDPISGHDNLYWYRRVMGKEIKFLLHFVKESKQDESGMPNNRFLAERTGGTYSTLKVQPAELEDSGVYFCASSQSGVPHYEQYFGPGTRLTVT.

This clonotype was counted only a few times. The rearrangement uses TRBV4-3 and TRBJ2-5; D is perhaps TRBD2 (5 bases). Germline CDR1 LGHNA, CDR2 YSLEER. V gave up 0 bases and J gave up 2 bases, with 13 bases separating them. The length of the CDR3 is 16 residues. CDR3 region: CASSQEIASRQETQYF. In DNA form, the CDR3 reads TGCGCCAGCAGCCAAGAAATCGCTAGCAGACAAGAGACCCAGTACTTC.

The chain combines TRBV2 with TRBJ2-3; the D is unclear. Per the germline V gene, CDR1 is SNHLY and CDR2 is FYNNEI. Trimming removed 4 bases from V and 4 bases from J, with 15 bases in between. The CDR3 spans 15 residues. CDR3: CASSGPTGFADTQYF. The DNA for the CDR3 is TGTGCCAGCAGTGGTCCGACGGGTTTCGCAGATACGCAGTATTTT.

The chain employs TRBV9 and TRBJ1-1; 9 bases align to TRBD1. CDR1 is SGDLS and CDR2 is YYNGEE in the germline V gene. This CDR3 has 15 residues. The ends lost 3 bases at V and 1 base at J; junction bases unmatched: 4. CDR3 residues: CASSAWDRENTEAFF. The CDR3 bases are TGTGCCAGCAGCGCCTGGGACAGGGAGAACACTGAAGCTTTCTTT.

The CDR3 spells CAIRAKGQTTDTQYF. The CDR3 nucleotides are TGTGCCATCCGGGCTAAGGGACAGACCACAGATACGCAGTATTTT. This chain links TRBV10-3 with TRBJ2-3; 7 nucleotides align to TRBD1. The CDR3 is 15 residues long. V gave up 8 bases and J gave up 2 bases; unmatched junction bases: 10. Germline V CDR1 and CDR2: ENHRY, SYGVKD.

The CDR3 nucleotides are TGTGCCAGCAGTTTCAGTCTAACAGCGAACACTGAAGCTTTCTTT. This sequence encodes CASSFSLTANTEAFF. The V and J genes are TRBV12-3 or TRBV12-4 and TRBJ1-1; no clear D gene. CDR3 length: 15 residues. The ends were cut back, 3 bases at V and 1 base at J, with 12 bases in the middle.

The genes are TRBV7-3 and TRBJ2-7; D might be TRBD1 (5 bases). The CDR3 runs to 19 residues. CDR1 is SGHTA, CDR2 FQGTGA, per germline. V was pared by 1 base and J by 3 bases, with 25 bases between. The CDR3 protein is CASSLSRSDILRPNYEQYF. Here the CDR3 DNA reads TGTGCCAGCAGCTTAAGCCGCTCGGACATTTTACGTCCCAACTACGAGCAGTACTTC.

The chain links TRBV11-2 to TRBJ1-2, with 9 bases aligning to TRBD1. Trimming at V came to 5 bases and at J to 0 bases, leaving 10 bases not matched to a gene. The germline CDR1 and CDR2 sequences are SGHAT and FQNNGV. The CDR3 runs to 17 residues. The DNA of the CDR3 is TGTGCCAGCAGCATCAAACAGGGGGCCTCAGCTAACTATGGCTACACCTTC. Its translation is CASSIKQGASANYGYTF.

This clonotype was seen only a few times. The chain combines TRBV20-1 with TRBJ1-2; D call uncertain. The V and J ends lost 6 bases and 4 bases respectively, with 15 bases between them. Germline V gives CDR1 DFQATT, CDR2 SNEGSKA (reference sequence). The CDR3 extends over 13 amino acids. The CDR3 region has the DNA TGCAGTGCCCGAACGTCGTTACCCTATGGCTACACCTTC. Amino acid sequence: CSARTSLPYGYTF.

The chain couples TRBV9 to TRBJ2-5, with D possibly TRBD1 on 6 matching bases. Germline V lookup: CDR1 SGDLS, CDR2 YYNGEE. The CDR3 is 16 amino acids. Trimming left V 1 base short and J 5 bases short, with 18 bases between. CDR3 region: CASSVRLAGDPETQYF. CDR3 DNA sequence: TGTGCCAGCAGCGTAAGGCTGGCAGGGGATCCGGAGACCCAGTACTTC.

With regard to this clonotype: One end of the junction fails to match germline, which may point to a read error. The chain uses TRBV2 and TRBJ1-2, with D perhaps matching TRBD1 (5 bases). The CDR3 length is 12 residues. Looked up from germline, CDR1 is SNHLY and CDR2 is FYNNEI. CDR3 in amino acids: CSASYQGSGHTF. CDR3 nucleotides: TGCAGTGCTAGTTATCAGGGAAGTGGCCACACCTTC.